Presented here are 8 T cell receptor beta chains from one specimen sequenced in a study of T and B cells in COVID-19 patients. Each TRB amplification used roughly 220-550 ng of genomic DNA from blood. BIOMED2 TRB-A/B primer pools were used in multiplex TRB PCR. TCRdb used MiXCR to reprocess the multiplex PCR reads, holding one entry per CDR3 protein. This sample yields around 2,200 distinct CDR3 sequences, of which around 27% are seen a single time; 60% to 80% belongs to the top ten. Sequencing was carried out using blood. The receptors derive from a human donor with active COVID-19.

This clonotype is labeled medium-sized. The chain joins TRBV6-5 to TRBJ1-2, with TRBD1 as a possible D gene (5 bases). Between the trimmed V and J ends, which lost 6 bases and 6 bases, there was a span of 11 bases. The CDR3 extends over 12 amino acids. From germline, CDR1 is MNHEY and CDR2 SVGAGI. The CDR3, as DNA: TGTGCCAGCAGGGATCGGGGCCATGGCTACACCTTC. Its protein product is CASRDRGHGYTF.

Here the CDR3 reads CASSKSLGDNQPQHF. CDR3 sequence (DNA): TGTGCCAGCAGCAAATCCTTAGGAGATAATCAGCCCCAGCATTTT. This chain connects TRBV7-9 to TRBJ1-5, with D hard to call. The CDR3 runs to 15 residues. Trimming stripped 5 bases from V and 4 bases from J, with 15 bases between. Germline CDR1 and CDR2: SEHNR and FQNEAQ (reference sequence). Combining the CDR3 with reference TRBV7-9 and TRBJ1-5 gives the whole variable domain DTGVSQNPRHKITKRGQNVTFRCDPISEHNRLYWYRQTLGQGPEFLTYFQNEAQLEKSRLLSDRFSAERPKGSFSTLEIQRTEQGDSAMYLCASSKSLGDNQPQHFGDGTRLSIL.

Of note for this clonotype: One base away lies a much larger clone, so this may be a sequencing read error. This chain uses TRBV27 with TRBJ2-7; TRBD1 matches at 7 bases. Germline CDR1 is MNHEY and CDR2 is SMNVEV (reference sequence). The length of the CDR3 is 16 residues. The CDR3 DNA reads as TGTGCCAGCAGCAGTTTACTGGACAGGTTCTCCAACGAGCAGTACTTC. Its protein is CASSSLLDRFSNEQYF.

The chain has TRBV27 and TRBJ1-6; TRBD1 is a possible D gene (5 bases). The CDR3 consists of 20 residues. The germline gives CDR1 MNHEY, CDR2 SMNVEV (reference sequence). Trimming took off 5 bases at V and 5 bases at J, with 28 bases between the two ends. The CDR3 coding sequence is TGTGCCAGCAGTCCCACCTATGGGGCAGGCAATAATATTAATAATTCACCCCTCCACTTT. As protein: CASSPTYGAGNNINNSPLHF.

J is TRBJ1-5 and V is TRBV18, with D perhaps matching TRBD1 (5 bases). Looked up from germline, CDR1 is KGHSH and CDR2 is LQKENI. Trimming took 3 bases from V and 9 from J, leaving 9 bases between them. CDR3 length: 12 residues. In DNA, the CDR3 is TGTGCCAGCTCACCGGGGGGGACGCCCCAGCATTTT. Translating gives CASSPGGTPQHF.

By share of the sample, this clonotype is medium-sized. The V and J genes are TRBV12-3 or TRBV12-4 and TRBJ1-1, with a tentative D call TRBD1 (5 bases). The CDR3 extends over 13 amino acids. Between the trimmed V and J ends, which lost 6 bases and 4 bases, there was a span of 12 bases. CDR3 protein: CASSLGVRTEAFF. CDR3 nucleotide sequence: TGTGCCAGCAGCCTAGGGGTACGCACTGAAGCTTTCTTT.

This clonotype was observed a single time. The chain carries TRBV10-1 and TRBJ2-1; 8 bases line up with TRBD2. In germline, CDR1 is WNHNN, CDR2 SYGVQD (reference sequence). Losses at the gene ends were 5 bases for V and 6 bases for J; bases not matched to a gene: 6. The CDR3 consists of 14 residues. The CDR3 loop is CASSFSGSGNEQFF. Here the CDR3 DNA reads TGCGCCAGCAGTTTCAGCGGGAGCGGCAATGAGCAGTTCTTC.

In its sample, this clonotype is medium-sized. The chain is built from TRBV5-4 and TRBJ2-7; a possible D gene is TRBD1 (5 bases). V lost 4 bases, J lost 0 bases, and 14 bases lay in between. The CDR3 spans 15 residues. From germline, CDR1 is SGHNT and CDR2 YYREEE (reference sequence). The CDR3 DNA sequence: TGTGCCAGCAGCCCTTCCAATGGGGCCTCCTACGAGCAGTACTTC. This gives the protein CASSPSNGASYEQYF. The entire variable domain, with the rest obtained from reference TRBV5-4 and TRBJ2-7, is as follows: ETGVTQSPTHLIKTRGQQVTLRCSSQSGHNTVSWYQQALGQGPQFIFQYYREEENGRGNFPPRFSGLQFPNYSSELNVNALELDDSALYLCASSPSNGASYEQYFGPGTRLTVT.